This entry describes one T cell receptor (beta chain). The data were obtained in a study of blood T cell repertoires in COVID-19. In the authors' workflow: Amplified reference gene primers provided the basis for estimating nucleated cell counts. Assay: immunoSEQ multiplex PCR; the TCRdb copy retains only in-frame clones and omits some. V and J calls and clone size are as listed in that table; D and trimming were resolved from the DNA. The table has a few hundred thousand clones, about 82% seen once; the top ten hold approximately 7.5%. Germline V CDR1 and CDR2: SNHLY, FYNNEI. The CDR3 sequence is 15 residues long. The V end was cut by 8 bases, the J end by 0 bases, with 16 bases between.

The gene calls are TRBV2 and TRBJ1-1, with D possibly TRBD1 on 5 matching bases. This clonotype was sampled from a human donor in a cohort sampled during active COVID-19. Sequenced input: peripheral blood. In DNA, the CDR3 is TGTGCCAGCCGCTCGCCCGACAGCCTGAACACTGAAGCTTTCTTT. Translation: CASRSPDSLNTEAFF.